The rows below give T cell receptor beta chains drawn from one sample of a study of blood T cell repertoires in COVID-19. Sequencing used immunoSEQ multiplex PCR; TCRdb keeps in-frame clones, though not all of them. The sample holds some 330,000 clones, 85% to 90% seen once. Sample: peripheral blood. The receptors derive from a woman aged 50 to 65 with active or convalescent COVID-19. Both conserved end residues are part of each CDR3. The order of the fields is D gene, clone size, CDR3 length, V gene, J gene, CDR3 DNA, CDR3 protein. D genes are given only for firm matches. For some rows the clone size is stated as once, few or many, or as a class when expanded; others skip it.

d_call: TRBD1; clone_size: .; cdr3_length: 15; v_call: TRBV19; j_call: TRBJ2-7; cdr3_nt: TGTGCCAGTAGGCTAACCGGGACAGGGATCTACGAGCAGTACTTC; cdr3_aa: CASRLTGTGIYEQYF
d_call: .; clone_size: .; cdr3_length: 13; v_call: TRBV10-3; j_call: TRBJ2-5; cdr3_nt: TGTGCCACCGCTGCGGGTGGCCAAGAGACCCAGTACTTC; cdr3_aa: CATAAGGQETQYF
d_call: TRBD1; clone_size: few; cdr3_length: 13; v_call: TRBV27; j_call: TRBJ1-6; cdr3_nt: TGTGCCAGCAGTTCGGACAGGTATTCACCCCTCCACTTT; cdr3_aa: CASSSDRYSPLHF
d_call: TRBD1; clone_size: .; cdr3_length: 13; v_call: TRBV30; j_call: TRBJ1-2; cdr3_nt: TGTGCCTGGAGTACCGGGACAGGGGAGGGCTACACCTTC; cdr3_aa: CAWSTGTGEGYTF
d_call: .; clone_size: .; cdr3_length: 16; v_call: TRBV7-8; j_call: TRBJ1-2; cdr3_nt: TGTGCCAGCAGCTCGGTGAACAGGAATCCTAACTATGGCTACACCTTC; cdr3_aa: CASSSVNRNPNYGYTF
d_call: TRBD2; clone_size: .; cdr3_length: 12; v_call: TRBV30; j_call: TRBJ2-7; cdr3_nt: TGTGCCTGGAGACTAGCGGGTTACGAGCAGTACTTC; cdr3_aa: CAWRLAGYEQYF
d_call: TRBD1; clone_size: .; cdr3_length: 13; v_call: TRBV2; j_call: TRBJ1-2; cdr3_nt: TGTGCCAGCAGTTCACAGGGGGCGAATGGCTACACCTTC; cdr3_aa: CASSSQGANGYTF
d_call: .; clone_size: .; cdr3_length: 19; v_call: TRBV4-3; j_call: TRBJ2-1; cdr3_nt: TGCGCCAGCAGCCAAGATAGGGAGTGGGGGGACCCCTCTTACAATGAGCAGTTCTTC; cdr3_aa: CASSQDREWGDPSYNEQFF
d_call: .; clone_size: .; cdr3_length: 13; v_call: TRBV12-3/TRBV12-4; j_call: TRBJ1-1; cdr3_nt: TGTGCCAGCAGCCTCACAGGGTACACTGAAGCTTTCTTT; cdr3_aa: CASSLTGYTEAFF
d_call: .; clone_size: .; cdr3_length: 15; v_call: TRBV20-1; j_call: TRBJ2-1; cdr3_nt: TGCAGTGCTAGTCCAGAAGGGAGCTCGGACAATGAGCAGTTCTTC; cdr3_aa: CSASPEGSSDNEQFF
d_call: TRBD1; clone_size: .; cdr3_length: 13; v_call: TRBV6-5; j_call: TRBJ1-2; cdr3_nt: TGTGCCAGCAGGAGGCAGGGGGCCTATGGCTACACCTTC; cdr3_aa: CASRRQGAYGYTF
d_call: TRBD1; clone_size: .; cdr3_length: 15; v_call: TRBV6-2/TRBV6-3; j_call: TRBJ2-7; cdr3_nt: TGTGCCAGCAGTTCGGCCGGGACAGCGATCTACGAGCAGTACTTC; cdr3_aa: CASSSAGTAIYEQYF
d_call: .; clone_size: .; cdr3_length: 13; v_call: TRBV7-2; j_call: TRBJ2-7; cdr3_nt: TGTGCCAGCAGCTTAGCACTAACCTCCGAGCAGTACTTC; cdr3_aa: CASSLALTSEQYF
d_call: .; clone_size: few; cdr3_length: 13; v_call: TRBV29-1; j_call: TRBJ1-1; cdr3_nt: TGCAGCGTTGTAAGGGACATGAACACTGAAGCTTTCTTT; cdr3_aa: CSVVRDMNTEAFF
d_call: .; clone_size: .; cdr3_length: 15; v_call: TRBV18; j_call: TRBJ2-1; cdr3_nt: TGTGCCAGCTCGCGGACACCCCAACTAGCCAAAGAGCAGTTCTTC; cdr3_aa: CASSRTPQLAKEQFF
d_call: .; clone_size: .; cdr3_length: 14; v_call: TRBV28; j_call: TRBJ1-2; cdr3_nt: TGTGCCAGCAGTTTAAGAGGGATGGAGTATGGCTACACCTTC; cdr3_aa: CASSLRGMEYGYTF
d_call: .; clone_size: .; cdr3_length: 15; v_call: TRBV30; j_call: TRBJ1-1; cdr3_nt: TGTGCCTGGAGTGTACGTGGGCACATGAACACTGAAGCTTTCTTT; cdr3_aa: CAWSVRGHMNTEAFF
d_call: .; clone_size: .; cdr3_length: 13; v_call: TRBV3-1/TRBV3-2; j_call: TRBJ2-7; cdr3_nt: TGTGCCAGCAGCCAAGACAGCTCCTACGAGCAGTACTTC; cdr3_aa: CASSQDSSYEQYF
d_call: .; clone_size: .; cdr3_length: 13; v_call: TRBV11-3; j_call: TRBJ1-1; cdr3_nt: TGTGCCAGCAGCTTATTCCGGAACACTGAAGCTTTCTTT; cdr3_aa: CASSLFRNTEAFF
d_call: TRBD1; clone_size: .; cdr3_length: 15; v_call: TRBV6-4; j_call: TRBJ2-5; cdr3_nt: TGTGCCAGCAGTGAGATGGGACAGGGCCAAGAGACCCAGTACTTC; cdr3_aa: CASSEMGQGQETQYF
d_call: .; clone_size: .; cdr3_length: 14; v_call: TRBV6-5; j_call: TRBJ1-2; cdr3_nt: TGTGCCAGCAGATCCGAGTCGGCGGGCGGGGGCTACACCTTC; cdr3_aa: CASRSESAGGGYTF